This TCR beta chain was captured in a study of T-cell reconstitution after alpha-beta-depleted transplantation in children. Trimming took off 4 bases at V and 7 bases at J, with 10 bases between the two ends. The CDR3 extends over 13 amino acids. Germline V CDR1 and CDR2: KGHDR, SFDVKD. Unique molecular identifiers were incorporated during preparation of the TCRbeta library. TCRdb itself ran the PCR reads through MiXCR, one entry per CDR3 protein. The sample lists over 120,000 distinct CDR3 sequences, about 9% occurring once. Findings and caveats of the study: After transplant, high TCRbeta diversity at day 60 in some patients arose from surviving recipient T cells and thymic progenitors. Counts and diversity of T cells one year after transplant came mostly from newly produced T cells. Several hundred expanded graft clones reportedly were the source of alpha-beta T cells about two months after transplant.

In its sample, this clonotype was seen many times. The antigen remains unidentified. This TCR derives from a female patient between 2 and 15 years old who had a stem cell transplant for congenital amegakaryocytic thrombocytopenia, so the T cells may come from the graft donor. The rearrangement uses TRBV24-1 and TRBJ2-1; D ambiguous. Sequenced here: PBMCs, mostly from graft donor cells, sampled 180 days after TCRalphabeta/CD19-depleted stem cell transplant. The CDR3 loop is CATSDPDENEQFF. The DNA of the CDR3 is TGTGCCACCAGTGACCCCGATGAGAATGAGCAGTTCTTC.